This T cell receptor beta chain was obtained from a study of beta chain features in type 1 diabetes. The isolated RNA, all of it, was reverse transcribed, so expressed TCRB transcripts were what got sequenced. The data were produced by immunoSEQ multiplex PCR, yet TCRdb's version contains in-frame clones alone and is incomplete. Altogether 200,000 to 250,000 clones are present, 13% to 15% being singletons, with the ten largest covering roughly 0.028%. The CDR3 covers 14 residues. From germline, CDR1 is LNHDA and CDR2 SQIVND (reference sequence). V shed 5 bases, J shed 3 bases, and the junction held 4 bases outside the gene matches. Each population that was sorted was more than 98% pure.

The genes are TRBV19 and TRBJ2-1, with TRBD1 identical over 7 bases. The origin of this receptor is a woman between 40 and 50 years old in good health. The sequenced material came from naive CD4+ T cells from blood. This CDR3 reads CASSHRQGYNEQFF. In DNA form, the CDR3 reads TGTGCCAGTAGTCACAGACAGGGCTACAATGAGCAGTTCTTC. The entire variable domain, with the rest obtained from reference TRBV19 and TRBJ2-1, is as follows: DGGITQSPKYLFRKEGQNVTLSCEQNLNHDAMYWYRQDPGQGLRLIYYSQIVNDFQKGDIAEGYSVSREKKESFPLTVTSAQKNPTAFYLCASSHRQGYNEQFFGPGTRLTVL.